This T cell receptor (beta chain) was found in a study of cytomegalovirus exposure and HLA in healthy donors. About the study: Sequencing of around 200 million T cells in an earlier analysis found 120 million or so unique TCR beta sequences.

CDR3 length: 17 amino acids. With 7 bases clipped from V and 5 bases from J, the junction kept 20 bases outside the gene matches. Germline V CDR1 and CDR2: MDHEN, SYDVKM. In this sample, this clone turned up once. Antigen specificity is unknown. The primer mix had 60 Vbeta and 13 Jbeta primers. Assay used: immunoSEQ multiplex PCR; TCRdb lists only in-frame clones, some missing. This sample has about 160,000 clones, with about 80% found just once. Broader study findings: According to an earlier analysis, most TCR beta V segments yielded productive rearrangements about 90% or about 30% of the time. The presence/absence work took it that sequencing depth was about the same across donors.

This TCR was recovered from a man younger than 45 in good health and CMV-seronegative. V and J are TRBV28 and TRBJ2-7; the match to TRBD2 covers 7 bases. The sample consisted of PBMCs. For the CDR3, the DNA is TGTGCCAGCACCACCTTGGGGGGGTTAGCGCTTGCCCACGAGCAGTACTTC. This translates into CASTTLGGLALAHEQYF.